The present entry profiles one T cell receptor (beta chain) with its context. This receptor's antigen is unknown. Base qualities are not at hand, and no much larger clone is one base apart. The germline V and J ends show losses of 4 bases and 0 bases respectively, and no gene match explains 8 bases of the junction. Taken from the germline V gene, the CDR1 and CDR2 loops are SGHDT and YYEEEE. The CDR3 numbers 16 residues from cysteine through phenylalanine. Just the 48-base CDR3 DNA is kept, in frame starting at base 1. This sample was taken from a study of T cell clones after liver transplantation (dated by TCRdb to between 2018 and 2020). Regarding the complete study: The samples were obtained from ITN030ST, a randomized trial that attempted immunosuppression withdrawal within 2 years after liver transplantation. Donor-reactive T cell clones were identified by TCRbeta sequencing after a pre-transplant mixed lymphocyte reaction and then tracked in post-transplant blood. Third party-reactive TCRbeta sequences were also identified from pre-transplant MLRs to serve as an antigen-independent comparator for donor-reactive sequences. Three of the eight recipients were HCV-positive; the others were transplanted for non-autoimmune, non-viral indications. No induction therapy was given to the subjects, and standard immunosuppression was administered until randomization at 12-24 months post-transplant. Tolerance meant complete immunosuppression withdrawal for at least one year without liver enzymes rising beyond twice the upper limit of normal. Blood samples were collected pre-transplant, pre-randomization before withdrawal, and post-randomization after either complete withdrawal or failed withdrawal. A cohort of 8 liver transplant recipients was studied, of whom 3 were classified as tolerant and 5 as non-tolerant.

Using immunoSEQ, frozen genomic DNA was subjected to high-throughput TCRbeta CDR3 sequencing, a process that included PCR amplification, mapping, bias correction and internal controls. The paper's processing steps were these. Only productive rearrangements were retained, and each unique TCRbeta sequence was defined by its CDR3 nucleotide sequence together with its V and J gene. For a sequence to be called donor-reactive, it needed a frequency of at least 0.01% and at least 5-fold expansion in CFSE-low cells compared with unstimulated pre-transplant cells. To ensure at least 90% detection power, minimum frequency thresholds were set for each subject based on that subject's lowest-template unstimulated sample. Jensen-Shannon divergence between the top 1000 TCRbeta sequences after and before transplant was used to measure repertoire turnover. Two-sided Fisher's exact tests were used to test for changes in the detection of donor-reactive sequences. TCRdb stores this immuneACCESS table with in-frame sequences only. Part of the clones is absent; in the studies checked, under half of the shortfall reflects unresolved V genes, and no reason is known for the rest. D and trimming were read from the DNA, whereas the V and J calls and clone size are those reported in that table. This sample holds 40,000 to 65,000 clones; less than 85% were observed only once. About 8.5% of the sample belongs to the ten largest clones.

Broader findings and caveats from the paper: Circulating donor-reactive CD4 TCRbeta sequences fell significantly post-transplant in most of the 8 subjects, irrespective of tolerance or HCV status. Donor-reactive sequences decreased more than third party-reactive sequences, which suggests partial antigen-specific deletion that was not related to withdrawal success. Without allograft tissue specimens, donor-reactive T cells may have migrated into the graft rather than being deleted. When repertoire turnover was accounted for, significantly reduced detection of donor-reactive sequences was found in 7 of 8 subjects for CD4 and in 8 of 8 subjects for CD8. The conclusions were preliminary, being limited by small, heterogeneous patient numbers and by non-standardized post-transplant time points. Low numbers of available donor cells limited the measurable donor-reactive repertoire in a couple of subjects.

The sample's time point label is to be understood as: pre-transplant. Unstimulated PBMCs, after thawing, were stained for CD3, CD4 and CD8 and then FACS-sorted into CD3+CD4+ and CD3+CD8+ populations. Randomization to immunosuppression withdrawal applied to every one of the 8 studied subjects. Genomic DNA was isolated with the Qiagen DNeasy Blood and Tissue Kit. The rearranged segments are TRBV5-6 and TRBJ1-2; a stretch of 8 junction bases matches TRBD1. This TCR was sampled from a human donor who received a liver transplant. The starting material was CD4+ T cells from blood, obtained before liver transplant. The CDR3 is CASSPRTGKANYGYTF. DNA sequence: TGTGCCAGCAGCCCTCGGACAGGGAAGGCTAACTATGGCTACACCTTC. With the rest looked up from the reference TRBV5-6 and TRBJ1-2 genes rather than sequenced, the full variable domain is DAGVTQSPTHLIKTRGQQVTLRCSPKSGHDTVSWYQQALGQGPQFIFQYYEEEERQRGNFPDRFSGHQFPNYSSELNVNALLLGDSALYLCASSPRTGKANYGYTFGSGTRLTVV.